This note documents a single T cell receptor beta chain sequence. This specimen comes from a study of blood T cell repertoires in COVID-19. On the study more broadly: Sample material is recorded as cDNA or gDNA derived from T cells, B-cell-depleted T cells, or PBMCs.

This table comes from immunoSEQ multiplex PCR, and its TCRdb copy is limited to in-frame clones, with some not included. The sample yields fewer than 300,000 clones, approximately 87% seen once. Trimming shortened V by 3 bases and J by 8 bases, and 11 bases separated the two germline ends. The CDR3 spans 13 residues. Per germline, CDR1 MNHNS and CDR2 SASEGT. This chain links TRBV6-1 with TRBJ2-1; D is ambiguous. This sequence was found in a woman aged 45-65 years with acute or convalescent COVID-19. The sequenced material came from peripheral blood. The CDR3 DNA is TGTGCCAGCAGTGAGGAGTTTGGTGATGAGCAGTTCTTC. This encodes CASSEEFGDEQFF.